The 15 T cell receptor beta chains given below trace back to one sample, sequenced in a study of identical twins. Each CDR3 protein gets one entry after TCRdb re-called the 5' RACE reads with MiXCR. The data contain fewer than 800,000 distinct CDR3 sequences, around 7.5% of them singletons. This sample also appeared in a second study, on yellow fever vaccine responses in identical twins.

The sample comprised PBMCs. All receptors come from a woman younger than 30 in good health.

The chain uses TRBV7-6 and TRBJ1-6; no clear D gene. Trimming removed 1 base at V and 3 bases at J, with 7 bases between. Germline CDR1 and CDR2: SGHVS and FNYEAQ. The CDR3 is 15 amino acids. CDR3 coding DNA: TGTGCCAGCAGCTTAGGGGGAGTCTATAATTCACCCCTCCACTTT. Amino acids: CASSLGGVYNSPLHF.

V and J are TRBV25-1 and TRBJ1-2; 11 positions agree with TRBD1. This CDR3 has 14 residues. Germline assignment: CDR1 MGHDK and CDR2 SYGVNS. V dropped 7 bases and J dropped 3; count of bases not matched to a gene: 4. Here the CDR3 DNA reads TGTGCCAGCACCATGGGACAGGGGGACTATGGCTACACCTTC. It codes for CASTMGQGDYGYTF.

The chain combines TRBV29-1 with TRBJ2-7, with a tentative D call TRBD1 (6 bases). CDR1 and CDR2 from the germline V gene are SQVTM and ANQGSEA. The CDR3 totals 13 residues. V gave up 1 base and J gave up 2 bases, with 9 bases separating them. This chain's CDR3 is CSVEGDITYEQYF. CDR3 nucleotides: TGCAGCGTTGAAGGGGACATAACCTACGAGCAGTACTTC.

The rearrangement joins TRBV19 to TRBJ2-1; D is unclear. Germline CDR1 and CDR2: LNHDA and SQIVND (reference sequence). The CDR3 contains 12 residues. V was trimmed by 8 bases and J by 6 bases, leaving 11 bases between them. The CDR3 DNA is TGTGCCAGTCCCCCCTCCAGCAATGAGCAGTTCTTC. Residues: CASPPSSNEQFF.

This clonotype was counted ten times or more. The V gene is TRBV7-9, the J gene TRBJ2-2; D unresolved. The CDR3 extends over 16 amino acids. CDR1 SEHNR and CDR2 FQNEAQ come from the germline V gene (reference sequence). V was shortened by 3 bases and J by 1 base, with 12 bases between the two germline ends. For the CDR3, the DNA is TGTGCCAGCAGCTTTCGGCAGAGTGAGAACACCGGGGAGCTGTTTTTT. This encodes CASSFRQSENTGELFF.

V and J are TRBV4-1 and TRBJ2-2; either TRBD1 or TRBD2 may fit D (5 bases each). CDR1 MGHRA and CDR2 YSYEKL come from the germline V gene. There are 16 residues in the CDR3. The V and J ends lost 1 base and 6 bases respectively, with 15 bases between them. The CDR3 region has the DNA TGCGCCAGCAGCCAAGGTGTCGGGGCACCCTCCGGGGAGCTGTTTTTT. Translating gives CASSQGVGAPSGELFF.

V and J are TRBV7-9 and TRBJ1-2; no definite D call. This CDR3 has 12 residues. V was shortened by 1 base and J by 6 bases, with 6 bases between the two germline ends. CDR1 SEHNR and CDR2 FQNEAQ come from the germline V gene (reference sequence). The CDR3 coding sequence is TGTGCCAGCAGCTTAGTTCCGCATGGCTACACCTTC. Residues: CASSLVPHGYTF.

The V gene is TRBV5-1, the J gene TRBJ2-1; unclear D gene. The CDR3 totals 13 residues. CDR1 and CDR2 from the germline V gene are SGHRS and YFSETQ. Between the trimmed V and J ends, which lost 2 bases and 5 bases, there was a span of 8 bases. The CDR3 loop is CASSFNRNNEQFF. The CDR3 DNA reads TGCGCCAGCAGCTTCAATAGGAACAATGAGCAGTTCTTC. The full variable domain, in which reference TRBV5-1 and TRBJ2-1 provide the parts outside the CDR3, is KAGVTQTPRYLIKTRGQQVTLSCSPISGHRSVSWYQQTPGQGLQFLFEYFSETQRNKGNFPGRFSGRQFSNSRSEMNVSTLELGDSALYLCASSFNRNNEQFFGPGTRLTVL.

This clonotype was counted between two and nine times. In DNA form, the CDR3 reads TGTGCCAGCAGTCTTAGCGGGAGTTCTCACGAGCAGTACTTC. As protein: CASSLSGSSHEQYF. The chain has TRBV12-3 or TRBV12-4 and TRBJ2-7, with 9 bases that match TRBD2. This CDR3 has 14 amino acids. Trimming at V came to 5 bases and at J to 5 bases, leaving 7 bases not matched to a gene.

The chain carries TRBV25-1 and TRBJ2-1; 8 positions agree with TRBD2. Germline V gene lookup returns CDR1 MGHDK and CDR2 SYGVNS. V lost 6 bases and J lost 4; bases outside the gene matches: 8. CDR3 size: 15 residues. CDR3 in amino acids: CASSRAGEKYNEQFF. The CDR3 DNA is TGTGCCAGCAGCAGAGCGGGGGAAAAATACAATGAGCAGTTCTTC.

In regard to this clonotype: A read error may be the cause here, since a much bigger clone is one base away. The chain uses TRBV7-9 and TRBJ1-1; D remains ambiguous. The length of the CDR3 is 14 residues. Looked up from germline, CDR1 is SEHNR and CDR2 is FQNEAQ (reference sequence). The germline V and J ends were trimmed by 5 bases and 1 base, with 11 bases remaining between them. The CDR3 DNA is TGTGCCAGCAGCGTAAATTTCGAGAACACTGAAGCTTTCTTT. Translation: CASSVNFENTEAFF. Together with reference TRBV7-9 and TRBJ1-1, the CDR3 gives the full variable domain: DTGVSQNPRHKITKRGQNVTFRCDPISEHNRLYWYRQTLGQGPEFLTYFQNEAQLEKSRLLSDRFSAERPKGSFSTLEIQRTEQGDSAMYLCASSVNFENTEAFFGQGTRLTVV.

This clonotype was recorded many times. The chain is built from TRBV5-1 and TRBJ2-4; D is undetermined. With 4 bases removed from V and 0 bases from J, the gap between germline ends came to 11 bases. CDR3 length: 15 amino acids. Germline V gene data show CDR1 as SGHRS and CDR2 as YFSETQ. CDR3 sequence (DNA): TGCGCCAGCAGCCCCCTGTCATTAGCCAAAAACATTCAGTACTTC. Translation gives CASSPLSLAKNIQYF.

This clonotype was counted between two and nine times. V is TRBV5-1 and J is TRBJ2-3; 11 nucleotides agree with TRBD2. The CDR3 loop spans 17 amino acids. Germline assignment: CDR1 SGHRS and CDR2 YFSETQ. Trimming cost V 4 bases and J 3 bases; bases outside gene matches: 10. The CDR3 loop reads CASSKLTSGVSTDTQYF. The CDR3 nucleotides read TGCGCCAGCAGCAAACTGACTAGCGGGGTTTCGACAGATACGCAGTATTTT.

The rearrangement uses TRBV4-1 and TRBJ2-3, with 9 bases identical to TRBD2. The CDR3 runs to 17 residues. The V gene's germline CDR1 is MGHRA and CDR2 YSYEKL. With V trimmed by 0 bases and J by 2 bases, 6 bases remained unmatched. This chain's CDR3 is CASSQDKAGGPTDTQYF. As DNA, the CDR3 is TGCGCCAGCAGCCAAGACAAGGCGGGAGGGCCCACAGATACGCAGTATTTT.

This clonotype was seen more than once but under ten times. The V call is TRBV12-3 or TRBV12-4, the J call TRBJ2-3; maybe TRBD1 (6 bases). The germline V and J ends were trimmed by 7 bases and 2 bases, with 16 bases remaining between them. CDR3 length equals 15 residues. The CDR3 protein is CASNANRGTTDTQYF. CDR3 DNA sequence: TGTGCCAGCAACGCAAATAGGGGGACCACAGATACGCAGTATTTT.